This record concerns one T cell receptor beta chain sequence. The antigen is undetermined. Profiling relied on immunoSEQ multiplex PCR, and the TCRdb table lists in-frame clones only, not all of them. The data show around 180,000 clones, with about four fifths seen just once and roughly 7.5% held by the top ten. The V gene lost 3 bases and the J gene lost 0 bases, with 13 bases spanning the gap. The germline CDR1 and CDR2 sequences are SGDLS and YYNGEE. The CDR3 is 16 residues long. The data stem from a study of cytomegalovirus exposure and HLA in healthy donors. Study results and limitations: Some TCR beta chains (164 of them) were listed as cytomegalovirus-associated. Three chains tied to CMV proved CMV antigen-specific in vitro. The study found most TCR sequences rare, yet found some public TCRs in many donors.

This TCR was recovered from a man between 18 and 35 years old in good health and CMV-seropositive. V and J are TRBV9 and TRBJ1-3; no clear D gene. The sample comprised PBMCs. CDR3 residues: CASSDATGGSGNTIYF. CDR3 nucleotide sequence: TGTGCCAGCAGCGACGCTACGGGAGGCTCTGGAAACACCATATATTTT. The complete variable domain, with remaining parts taken from reference TRBV9 and TRBJ1-3, reads DSGVTQTPKHLITATGQRVTLRCSPRSGDLSVYWYQQSLDQGLQFLIQYYNGEERAKGNILERFSAQQFPDLHSELNLSSLELGDSALYFCASSDATGGSGNTIYFGEGSWLTVV.